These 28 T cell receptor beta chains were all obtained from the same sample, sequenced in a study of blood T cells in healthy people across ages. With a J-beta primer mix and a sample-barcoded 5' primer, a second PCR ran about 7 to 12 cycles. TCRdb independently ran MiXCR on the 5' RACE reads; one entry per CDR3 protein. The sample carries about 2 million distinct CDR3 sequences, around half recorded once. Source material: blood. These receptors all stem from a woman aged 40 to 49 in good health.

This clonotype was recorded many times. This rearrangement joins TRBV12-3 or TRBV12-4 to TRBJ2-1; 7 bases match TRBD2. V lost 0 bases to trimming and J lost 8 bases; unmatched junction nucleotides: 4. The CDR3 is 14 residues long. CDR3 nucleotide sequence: TGTGCCAGCAGTTTAGCGGGGAGCGGGGATGAGCAGTTCTTC. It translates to CASSLAGSGDEQFF.

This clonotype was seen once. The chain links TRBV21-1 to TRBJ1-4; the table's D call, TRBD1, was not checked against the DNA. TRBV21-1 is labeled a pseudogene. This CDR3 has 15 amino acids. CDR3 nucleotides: TGTGCCAGCAGCAATTGGGGCAGAGGGTTGGAAAAACTGTTTTTT. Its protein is CASSNWGRGLEKLFF.

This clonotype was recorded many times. This chain's CDR3 is CASSFGTYEQYF. The CDR3 region has the DNA TGTGCCAGCAGTTTTGGGACCTACGAGCAGTACTTC. The chain carries TRBV12-3 or TRBV12-4 and TRBJ2-7; D unresolved. Trimming took off 3 bases at V and 2 bases at J, with 5 bases between the two ends. The CDR3 is 12 residues long.

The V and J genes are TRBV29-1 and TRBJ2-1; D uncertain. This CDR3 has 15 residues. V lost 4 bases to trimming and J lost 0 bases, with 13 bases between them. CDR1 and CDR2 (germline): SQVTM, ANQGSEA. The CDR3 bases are TGCAGCGTTGCAGGTCATCCAACCTCCTACAATGAGCAGTTCTTC. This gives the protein CSVAGHPTSYNEQFF.

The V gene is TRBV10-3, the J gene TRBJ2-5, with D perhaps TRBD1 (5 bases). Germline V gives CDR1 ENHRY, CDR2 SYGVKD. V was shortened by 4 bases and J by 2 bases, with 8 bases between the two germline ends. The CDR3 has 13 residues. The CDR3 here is CAISGQLQETQYF. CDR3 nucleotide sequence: TGTGCCATCAGTGGACAGTTACAAGAGACCCAGTACTTC.

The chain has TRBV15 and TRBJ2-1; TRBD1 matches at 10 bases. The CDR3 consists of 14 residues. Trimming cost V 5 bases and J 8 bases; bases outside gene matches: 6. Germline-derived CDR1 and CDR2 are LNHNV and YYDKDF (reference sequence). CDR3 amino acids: CATSSRDRGDEQFF. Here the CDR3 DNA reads TGTGCCACCAGCTCCCGGGACAGGGGCGATGAGCAGTTCTTC.

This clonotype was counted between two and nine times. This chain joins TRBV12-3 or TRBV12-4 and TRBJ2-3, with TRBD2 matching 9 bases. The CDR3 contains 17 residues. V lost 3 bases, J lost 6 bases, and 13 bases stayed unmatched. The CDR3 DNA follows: TGTGCCAGCAGTTTTGGGTCAGGAGCGGGGGGTCGTGATACGCAGTATTTT. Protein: CASSFGSGAGGRDTQYF.

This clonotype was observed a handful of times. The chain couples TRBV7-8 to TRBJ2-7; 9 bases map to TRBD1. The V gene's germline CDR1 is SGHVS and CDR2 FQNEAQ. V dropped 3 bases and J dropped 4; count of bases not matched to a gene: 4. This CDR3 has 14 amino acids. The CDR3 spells CASSLGQGWYEQYF. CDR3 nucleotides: TGTGCCAGCAGCTTGGGACAGGGTTGGTACGAGCAGTACTTC.

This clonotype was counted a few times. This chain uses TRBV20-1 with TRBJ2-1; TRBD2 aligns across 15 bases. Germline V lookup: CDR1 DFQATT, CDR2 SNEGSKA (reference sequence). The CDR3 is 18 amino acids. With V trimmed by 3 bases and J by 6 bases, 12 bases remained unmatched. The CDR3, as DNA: TGCAGTGCTAGGGAGACGGGACTAGCGGGGGGCACAGGCAATGAGCAGTTCTTC. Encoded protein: CSARETGLAGGTGNEQFF.

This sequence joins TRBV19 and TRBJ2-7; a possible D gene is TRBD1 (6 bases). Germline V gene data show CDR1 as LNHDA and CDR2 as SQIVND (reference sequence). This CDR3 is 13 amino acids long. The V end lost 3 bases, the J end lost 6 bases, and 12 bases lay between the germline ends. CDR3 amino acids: CASSINGRGEQYF. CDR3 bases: TGTGCCAGTAGTATTAACGGCAGGGGCGAGCAGTACTTC. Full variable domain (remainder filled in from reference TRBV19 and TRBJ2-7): DGGITQSPKYLFRKEGQNVTLSCEQNLNHDAMYWYRQDPGQGLRLIYYSQIVNDFQKGDIAEGYSVSREKKESFPLTVTSAQKNPTAFYLCASSINGRGEQYFGPGTRLTVT.

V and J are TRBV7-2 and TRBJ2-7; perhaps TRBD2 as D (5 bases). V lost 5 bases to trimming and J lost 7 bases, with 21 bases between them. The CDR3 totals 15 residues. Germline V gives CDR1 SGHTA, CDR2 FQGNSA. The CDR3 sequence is CASSRHRDIRNEQYF. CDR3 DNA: TGTGCCAGCAGCAGGCACCGGGATATTCGTAATGAGCAGTACTTC. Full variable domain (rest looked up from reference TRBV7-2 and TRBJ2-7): GAGVSQSPSNKVTEKGKDVELRCDPISGHTALYWYRQSLGQGLEFLIYFQGNSAPDKSGLPSDRFSAERTGGSVSTLTIQRTQQEDSAVYLCASSRHRDIRNEQYFGPGTRLTVT.

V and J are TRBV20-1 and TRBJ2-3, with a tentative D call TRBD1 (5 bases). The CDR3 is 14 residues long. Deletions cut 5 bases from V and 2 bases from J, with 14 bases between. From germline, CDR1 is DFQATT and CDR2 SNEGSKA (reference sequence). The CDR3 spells CSARPAGPTDTQYF. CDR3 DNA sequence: TGCAGTGCTCGACCGGCAGGGCCCACAGATACGCAGTATTTT.

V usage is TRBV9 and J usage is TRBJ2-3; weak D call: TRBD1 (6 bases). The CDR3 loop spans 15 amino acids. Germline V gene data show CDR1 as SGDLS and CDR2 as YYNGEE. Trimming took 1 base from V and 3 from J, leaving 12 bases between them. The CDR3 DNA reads TGTGCCAGCAGCGTATCTGCAGGGGCAACAGATACGCAGTATTTT. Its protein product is CASSVSAGATDTQYF. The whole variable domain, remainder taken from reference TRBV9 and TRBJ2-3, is DSGVTQTPKHLITATGQRVTLRCSPRSGDLSVYWYQQSLDQGLQFLIQYYNGEERAKGNILERFSAQQFPDLHSELNLSSLELGDSALYFCASSVSAGATDTQYFGPGTRLTVL.

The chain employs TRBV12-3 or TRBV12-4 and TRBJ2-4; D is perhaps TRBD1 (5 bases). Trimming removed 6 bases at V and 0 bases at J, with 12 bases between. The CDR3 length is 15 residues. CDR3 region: CASSQDILAKNIQYF. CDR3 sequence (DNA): TGTGCCAGCAGCCAGGACATTCTAGCCAAAAACATTCAGTACTTC.

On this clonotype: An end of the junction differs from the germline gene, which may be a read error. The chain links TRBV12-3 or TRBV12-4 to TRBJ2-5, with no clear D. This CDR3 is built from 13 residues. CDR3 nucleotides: TGTACCAGCCACCAGTCCCTCCGGGAGACCCAGTACTTC. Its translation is CTSHQSLRETQYF.

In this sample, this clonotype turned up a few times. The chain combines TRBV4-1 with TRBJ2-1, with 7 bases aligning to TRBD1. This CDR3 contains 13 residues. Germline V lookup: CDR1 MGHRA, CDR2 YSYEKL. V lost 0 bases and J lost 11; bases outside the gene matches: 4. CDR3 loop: CASSQDMGQQQFF. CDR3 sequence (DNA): TGCGCCAGCAGCCAAGATATGGGACAGCAGCAGTTCTTC.

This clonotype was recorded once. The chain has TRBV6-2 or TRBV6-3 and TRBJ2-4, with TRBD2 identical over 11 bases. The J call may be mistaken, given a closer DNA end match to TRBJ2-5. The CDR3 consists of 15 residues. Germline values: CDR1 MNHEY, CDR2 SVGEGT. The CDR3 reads CASSRASGGRETQYF. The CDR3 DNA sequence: TGTGCCAGCAGTCGCGCTAGCGGGGGGCGAGAGACCCAGTACTTC.

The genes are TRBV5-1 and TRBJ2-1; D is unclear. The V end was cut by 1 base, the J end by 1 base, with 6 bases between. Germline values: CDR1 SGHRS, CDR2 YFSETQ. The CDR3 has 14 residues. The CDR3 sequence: CASSLRVSYNEQFF. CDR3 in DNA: TGCGCCAGCAGCTTGAGGGTGTCCTACAATGAGCAGTTCTTC.

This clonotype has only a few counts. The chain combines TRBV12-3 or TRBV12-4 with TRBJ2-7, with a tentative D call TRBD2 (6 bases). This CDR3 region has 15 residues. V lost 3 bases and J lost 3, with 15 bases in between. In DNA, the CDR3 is TGTGCCAGCAGTTTGGGCGGGACCCCGGGCTACGAGCAGTACTTC. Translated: CASSLGGTPGYEQYF.

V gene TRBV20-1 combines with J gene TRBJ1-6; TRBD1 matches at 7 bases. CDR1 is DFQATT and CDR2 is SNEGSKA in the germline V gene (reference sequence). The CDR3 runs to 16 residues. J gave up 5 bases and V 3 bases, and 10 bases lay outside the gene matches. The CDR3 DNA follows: TGCAGTGCTAGCTCACCCGCAGGGGGTCATAATTCACCCCTCCACTTT. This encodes CSASSPAGGHNSPLHF.

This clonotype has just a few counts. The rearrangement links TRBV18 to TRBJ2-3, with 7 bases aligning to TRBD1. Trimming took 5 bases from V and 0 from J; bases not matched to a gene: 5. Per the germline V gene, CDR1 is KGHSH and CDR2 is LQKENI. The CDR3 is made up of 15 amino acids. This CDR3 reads CASSVTGSSTDTQYF. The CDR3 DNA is TGTGCCAGCTCAGTGACAGGGTCTAGCACAGATACGCAGTATTTT.

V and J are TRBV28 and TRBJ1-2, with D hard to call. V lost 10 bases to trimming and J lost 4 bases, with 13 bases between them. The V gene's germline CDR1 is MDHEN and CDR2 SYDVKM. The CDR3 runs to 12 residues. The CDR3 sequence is CATQWGVYGYTF. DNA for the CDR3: TGTGCCACCCAATGGGGAGTCTATGGCTACACCTTC.

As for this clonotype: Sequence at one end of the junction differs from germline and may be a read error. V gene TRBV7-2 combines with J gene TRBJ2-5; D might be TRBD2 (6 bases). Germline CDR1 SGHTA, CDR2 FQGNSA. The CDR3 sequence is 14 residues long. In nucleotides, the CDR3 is TGTGCCAGCAGCTTAGGGAGGGGTCGAGAGACCCGGTACTTC. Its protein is CASSLGRGRETRYF.

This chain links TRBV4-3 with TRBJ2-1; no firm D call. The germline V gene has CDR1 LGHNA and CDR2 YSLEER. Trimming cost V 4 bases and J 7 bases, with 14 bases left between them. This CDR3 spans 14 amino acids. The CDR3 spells CASSPDPEMNEQFF. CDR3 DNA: TGCGCCAGCAGCCCCGACCCGGAGATGAATGAGCAGTTCTTC.

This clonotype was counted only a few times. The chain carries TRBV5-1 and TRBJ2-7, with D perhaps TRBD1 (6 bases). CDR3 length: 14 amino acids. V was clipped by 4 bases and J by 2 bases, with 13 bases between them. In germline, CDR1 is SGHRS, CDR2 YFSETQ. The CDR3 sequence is CASSPVRTAYEQYF. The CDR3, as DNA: TGCGCCAGCAGCCCCGTACGGACAGCCTACGAGCAGTACTTC.

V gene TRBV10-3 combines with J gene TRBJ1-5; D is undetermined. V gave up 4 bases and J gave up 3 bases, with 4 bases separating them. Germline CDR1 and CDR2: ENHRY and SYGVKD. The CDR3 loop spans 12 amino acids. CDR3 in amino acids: CAISVNNQPQHF. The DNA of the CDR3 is TGTGCCATCAGTGTTAACAATCAGCCCCAGCATTTT.

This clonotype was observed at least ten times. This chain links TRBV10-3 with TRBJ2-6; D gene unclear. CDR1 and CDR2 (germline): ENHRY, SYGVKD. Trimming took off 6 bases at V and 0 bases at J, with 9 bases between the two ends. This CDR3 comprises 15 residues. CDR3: CAISERPSGANVLTF. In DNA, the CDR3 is TGTGCCATCAGCGAGAGGCCCTCTGGGGCCAACGTCCTGACTTTC.

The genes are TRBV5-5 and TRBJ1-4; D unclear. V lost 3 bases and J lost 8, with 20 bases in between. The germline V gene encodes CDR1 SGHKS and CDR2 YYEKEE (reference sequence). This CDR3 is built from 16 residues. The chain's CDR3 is CASSSRETALGEKLFF. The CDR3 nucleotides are TGTGCCAGCAGCTCCAGAGAGACGGCCCTAGGGGAAAAACTGTTTTTT.